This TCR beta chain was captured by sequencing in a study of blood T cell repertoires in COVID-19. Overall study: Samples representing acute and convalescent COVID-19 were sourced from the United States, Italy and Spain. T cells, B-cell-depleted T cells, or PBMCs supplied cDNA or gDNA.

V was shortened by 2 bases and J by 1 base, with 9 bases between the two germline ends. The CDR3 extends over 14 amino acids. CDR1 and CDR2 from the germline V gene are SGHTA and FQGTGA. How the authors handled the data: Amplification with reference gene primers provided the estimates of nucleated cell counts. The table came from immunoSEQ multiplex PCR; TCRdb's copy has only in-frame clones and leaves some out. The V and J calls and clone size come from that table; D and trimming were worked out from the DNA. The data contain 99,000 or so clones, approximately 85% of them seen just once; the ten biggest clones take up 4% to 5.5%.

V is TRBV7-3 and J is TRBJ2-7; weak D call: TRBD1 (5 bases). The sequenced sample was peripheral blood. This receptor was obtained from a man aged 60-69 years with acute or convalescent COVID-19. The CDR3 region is CASSLHQGSYEQYF. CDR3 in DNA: TGTGCCAGCAGCTTACATCAGGGATCCTACGAGCAGTACTTC.